Listed here are 2 T cell receptor beta chains from one sample, sequenced in a study of blood T cell repertoires in COVID-19. Profiled with immunoSEQ multiplex PCR; TCRdb holds only in-frame clones, not every one. The sample consists of some 150,000 clones, around 83% of them appearing once. Sequenced sample: PBMCs or T cells enriched from blood (not recorded which). These receptors originate from a man aged 45-65 years who had recovered from COVID-19.

The gene calls are TRBV24-1 and TRBJ1-1; 11 bases line up with TRBD1. Germline trimming cut 10 bases from V and 1 base from J; bases unmatched to any gene: 7. Germline V gene data show CDR1 as KGHDR and CDR2 as SFDVKD. CDR3 size: 15 residues. The CDR3 region has the DNA TGTGCCACAGGACAGGGGGCCGAGACGAACACTGAAGCTTTCTTT. Translating gives CATGQGAETNTEAFF.

The chain recombines TRBV30 with TRBJ2-3; D ambiguous. The CDR3 length is 13 residues. Germline assignment: CDR1 GTSNPN and CDR2 SVGIG (reference sequence). V was cut by 3 bases and J by 0 bases, with 7 bases left in between. The CDR3 nucleotides are TGTGCCTGGAGATTTAGTAGCACAGATACGCAGTATTTT. As protein: CAWRFSSTDTQYF.